In its sample, the clone carrying this T cell receptor beta chain was seen many times. Its specificity is unknown. Until they underwent thyroid surgery, no patient had received any treatment. This sample was taken from a study of metastatic and nonmetastatic thyroid tumors. The overall study: Where malignant and benign thyroid patients were concerned, repertoires were compared across blood and tumor or nodule tissue.

Study conclusions and caveats: Within blood and tumor, benign nodules reportedly had significantly lower TCR beta diversity than malignant thyroid tumors did.

Germline assignment: CDR1 LGHDT and CDR2 YNNKEL (reference sequence). Trimming left V 4 bases short and J 9 bases short, with 16 bases between. CDR3 length equals 15 residues. Per the authors' pipeline: A classifier of distant metastasis in papillary thyroid cancer was built from CDR3 differences (across clinicopathological groups). TCRdb reprocessed the PCR reads using MiXCR. These V and J calls are TCRdb output, not the study's own analysis. The table shows around 32,000 clones, with approximately 7% occurring only once. Sequences were obtained from blood. The TCR sequence derives from a female donor with papillary thyroid cancer or a benign thyroid nodule (not recorded which). Some clones in this sample may be carry-over from other donors' samples. This chain joins TRBV3-1 and TRBJ1-6; D gene uncertain. CDR3: CASSRTIGIGSPLHF. DNA for the CDR3: TGTGCCAGCAGCCGAACCATAGGGATAGGTTCACCCCTCCACTTT.